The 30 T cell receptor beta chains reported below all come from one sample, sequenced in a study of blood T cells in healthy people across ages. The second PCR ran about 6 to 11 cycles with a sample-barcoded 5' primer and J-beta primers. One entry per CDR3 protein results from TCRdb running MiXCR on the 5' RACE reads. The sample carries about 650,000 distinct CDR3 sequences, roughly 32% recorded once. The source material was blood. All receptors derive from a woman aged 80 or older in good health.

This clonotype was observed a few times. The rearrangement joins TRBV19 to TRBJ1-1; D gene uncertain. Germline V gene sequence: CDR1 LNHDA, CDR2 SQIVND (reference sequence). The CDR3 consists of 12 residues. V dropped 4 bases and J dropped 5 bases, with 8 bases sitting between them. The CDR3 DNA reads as TGTGCCAGTAGTAAAGGATGGACTGAAGCTTTCTTT. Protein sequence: CASSKGWTEAFF.

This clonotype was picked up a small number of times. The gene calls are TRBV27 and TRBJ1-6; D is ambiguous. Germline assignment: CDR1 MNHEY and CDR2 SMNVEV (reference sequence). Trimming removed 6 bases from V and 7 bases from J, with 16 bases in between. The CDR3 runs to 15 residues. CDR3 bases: TGTGCCAGCAGCCCATACCCTTTGGGGAATTCACCCCTCCACTTT. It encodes CASSPYPLGNSPLHF.

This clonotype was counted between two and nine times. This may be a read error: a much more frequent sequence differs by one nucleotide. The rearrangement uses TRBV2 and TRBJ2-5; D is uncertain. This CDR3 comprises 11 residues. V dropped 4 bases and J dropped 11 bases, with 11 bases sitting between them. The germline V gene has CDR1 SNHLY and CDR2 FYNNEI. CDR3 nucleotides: TGTGCCAGCAGTGCTATTCGAGAGCAGTACTTC. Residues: CASSAIREQYF.

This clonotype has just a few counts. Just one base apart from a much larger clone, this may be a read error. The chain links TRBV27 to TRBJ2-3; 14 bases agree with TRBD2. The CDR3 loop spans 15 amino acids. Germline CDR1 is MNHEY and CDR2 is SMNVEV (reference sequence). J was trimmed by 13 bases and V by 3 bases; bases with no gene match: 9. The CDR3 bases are TGTGCCAGCAGTTTCTGGACTAGCGGGGGGTCCCGGGAGTATTTT. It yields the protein CASSFWTSGGSREYF.

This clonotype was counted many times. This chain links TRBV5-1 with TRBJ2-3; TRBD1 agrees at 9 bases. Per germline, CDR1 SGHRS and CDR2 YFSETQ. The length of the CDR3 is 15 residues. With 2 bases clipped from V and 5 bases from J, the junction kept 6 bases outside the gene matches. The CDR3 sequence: CASSFRTGVGDTQYF. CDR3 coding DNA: TGCGCCAGCAGCTTTCGGACAGGGGTCGGAGATACGCAGTATTTT.

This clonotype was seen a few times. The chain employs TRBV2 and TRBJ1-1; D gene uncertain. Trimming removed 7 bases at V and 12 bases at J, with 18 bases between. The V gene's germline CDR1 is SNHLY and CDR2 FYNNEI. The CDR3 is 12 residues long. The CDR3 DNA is TGTGCCAGCACCACAGAGGGCAGAAGGACTTTCTTT. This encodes CASTTEGRRTFF.

The CDR3 sequence: CATGGTGGFGYTF. CDR3 DNA: TGTGCCACGGGGGGGACAGGGGGCTTTGGCTACACCTTC. This chain uses TRBV24-1 with TRBJ1-2, with 12 bases fitting TRBD1. The J segment lost 7 bases and the V segment lost 10 bases, leaving 6 bases of the junction unmatched. Germline values: CDR1 KGHDR, CDR2 SFDVKD. CDR3 length: 13 amino acids.

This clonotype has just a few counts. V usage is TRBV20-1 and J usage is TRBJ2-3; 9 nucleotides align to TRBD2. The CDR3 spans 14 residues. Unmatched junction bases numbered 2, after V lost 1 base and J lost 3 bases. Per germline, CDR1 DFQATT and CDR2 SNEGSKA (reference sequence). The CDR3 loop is CSARVSGRTDTQYF. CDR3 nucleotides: TGCAGTGCTAGAGTTAGCGGGAGAACAGATACGCAGTATTTT.

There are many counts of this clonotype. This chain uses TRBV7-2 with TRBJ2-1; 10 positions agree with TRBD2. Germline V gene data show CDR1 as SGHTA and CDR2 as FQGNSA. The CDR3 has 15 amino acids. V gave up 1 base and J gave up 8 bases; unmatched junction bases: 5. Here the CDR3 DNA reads TGTGCCAGCAGCTTAGGGAGCGGGGGGGTCGATGAGCAGTTCTTC. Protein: CASSLGSGGVDEQFF.

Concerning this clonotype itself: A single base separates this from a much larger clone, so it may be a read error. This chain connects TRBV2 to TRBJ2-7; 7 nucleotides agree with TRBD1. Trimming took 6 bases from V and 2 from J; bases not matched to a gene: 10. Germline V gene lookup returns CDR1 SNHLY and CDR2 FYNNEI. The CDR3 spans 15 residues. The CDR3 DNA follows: TGTGCCAGCAGGAGTAGACAGGGAGTAGCCTACGAGCAGTACTTC. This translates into CASRSRQGVAYEQYF.

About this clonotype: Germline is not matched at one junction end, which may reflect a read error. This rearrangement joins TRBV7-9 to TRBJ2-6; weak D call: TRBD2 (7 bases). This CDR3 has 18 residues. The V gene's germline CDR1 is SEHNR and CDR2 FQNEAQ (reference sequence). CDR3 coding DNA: TGTGCCAGCAGCGCACGCGGGGGCGGATTATCTGGGGCCAGCGTCCTGACTTTC. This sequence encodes CASSARGGGLSGASVLTF.

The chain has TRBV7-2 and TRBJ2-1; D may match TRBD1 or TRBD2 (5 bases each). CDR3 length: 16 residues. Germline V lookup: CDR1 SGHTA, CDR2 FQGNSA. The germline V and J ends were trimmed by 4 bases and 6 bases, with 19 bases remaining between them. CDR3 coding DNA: TGTGCCAGCAGCTCGCCCGGGACGACCGCCGGCAATGAGCAGTTCTTC. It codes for CASSSPGTTAGNEQFF.

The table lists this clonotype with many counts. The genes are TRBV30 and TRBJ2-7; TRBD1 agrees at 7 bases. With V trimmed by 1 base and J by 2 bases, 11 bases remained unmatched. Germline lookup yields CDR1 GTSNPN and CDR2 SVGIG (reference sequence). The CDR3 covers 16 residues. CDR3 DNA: TGTGCCTGGAGTGCCCTGAGGACAGGCGCGCCCTACGAGCAGTACTTC. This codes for CAWSALRTGAPYEQYF.

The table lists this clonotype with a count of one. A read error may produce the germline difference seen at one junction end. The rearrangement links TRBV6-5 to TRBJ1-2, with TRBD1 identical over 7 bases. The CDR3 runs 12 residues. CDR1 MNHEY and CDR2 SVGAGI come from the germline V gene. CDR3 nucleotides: TGTGCCAGCAGACAGGGGAACCATGGCCACACCTTC. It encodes CASRQGNHGHTF.

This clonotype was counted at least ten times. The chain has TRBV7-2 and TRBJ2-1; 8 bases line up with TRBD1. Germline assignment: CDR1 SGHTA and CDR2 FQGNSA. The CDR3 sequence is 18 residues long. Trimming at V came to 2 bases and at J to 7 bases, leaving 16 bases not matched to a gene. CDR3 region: CASSLIGGTGRISNEQFF. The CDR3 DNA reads TGTGCCAGCAGCTTAATCGGTGGGACAGGCAGAATATCGAATGAGCAGTTCTTC.

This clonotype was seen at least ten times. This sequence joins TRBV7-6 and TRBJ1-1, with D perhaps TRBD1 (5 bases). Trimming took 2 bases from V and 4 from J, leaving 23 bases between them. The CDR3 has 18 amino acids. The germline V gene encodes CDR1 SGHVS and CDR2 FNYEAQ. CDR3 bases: TGTGCCAGCAGCTTATTCGTGACGATGGGCCCAAGGGGCACTGAAGCTTTCTTT. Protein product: CASSLFVTMGPRGTEAFF.

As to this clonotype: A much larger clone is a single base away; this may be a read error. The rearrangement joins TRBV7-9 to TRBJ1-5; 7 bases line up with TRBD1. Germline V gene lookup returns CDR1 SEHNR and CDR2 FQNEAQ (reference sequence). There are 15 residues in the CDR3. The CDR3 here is CAGSLGGSVDQPQHF. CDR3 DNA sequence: TGTGCCGGCAGCTTAGGGGGCAGCGTGGATCAGCCCCAGCATTTT.

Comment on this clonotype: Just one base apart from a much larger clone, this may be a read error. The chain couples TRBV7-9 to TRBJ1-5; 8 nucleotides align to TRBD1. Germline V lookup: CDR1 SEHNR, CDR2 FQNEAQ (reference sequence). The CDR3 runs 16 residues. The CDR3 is CASSLDDRGSNHPQHF. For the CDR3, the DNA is TGTGCCAGCAGCTTAGACGACAGGGGAAGCAATCACCCCCAGCATTTT.

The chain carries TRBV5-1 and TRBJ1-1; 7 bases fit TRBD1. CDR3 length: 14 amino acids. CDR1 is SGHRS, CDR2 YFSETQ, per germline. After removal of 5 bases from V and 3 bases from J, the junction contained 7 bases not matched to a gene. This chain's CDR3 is CASRPGGRDTEAFF. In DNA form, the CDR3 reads TGCGCCAGCAGGCCAGGGGGTCGGGACACTGAAGCTTTCTTT.

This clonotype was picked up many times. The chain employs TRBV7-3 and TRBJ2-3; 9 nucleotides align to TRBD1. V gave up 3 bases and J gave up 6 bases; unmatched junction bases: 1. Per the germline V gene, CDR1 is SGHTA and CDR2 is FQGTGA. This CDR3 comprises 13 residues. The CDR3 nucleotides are TGTGCCAGCAGCTTGACAGGGGGTGATACGCAGTATTTT. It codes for CASSLTGGDTQYF.

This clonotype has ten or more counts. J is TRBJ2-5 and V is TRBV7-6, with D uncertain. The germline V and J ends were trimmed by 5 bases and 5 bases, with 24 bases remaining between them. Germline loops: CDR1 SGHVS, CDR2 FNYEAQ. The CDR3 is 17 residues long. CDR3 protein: CASSHRGPQPGRETQYF. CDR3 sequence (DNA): TGTGCCAGCAGCCACCGAGGCCCCCAGCCCGGTCGGGAGACCCAGTACTTC.

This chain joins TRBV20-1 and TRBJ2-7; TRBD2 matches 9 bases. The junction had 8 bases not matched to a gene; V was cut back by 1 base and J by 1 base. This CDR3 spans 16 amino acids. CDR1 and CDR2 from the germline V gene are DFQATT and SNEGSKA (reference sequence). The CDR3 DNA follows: TGCAGTGCTAGAGGCGGAGCGGGAGGTGGATCCTACGAGCAGTACTTC. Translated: CSARGGAGGGSYEQYF.

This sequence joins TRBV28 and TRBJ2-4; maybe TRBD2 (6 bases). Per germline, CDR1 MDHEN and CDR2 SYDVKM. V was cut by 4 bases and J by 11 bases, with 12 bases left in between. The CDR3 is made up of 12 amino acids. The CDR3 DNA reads TGTGCCAGCAGTTCGTGGGACTTTTTTCAGTACTTC. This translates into CASSSWDFFQYF.

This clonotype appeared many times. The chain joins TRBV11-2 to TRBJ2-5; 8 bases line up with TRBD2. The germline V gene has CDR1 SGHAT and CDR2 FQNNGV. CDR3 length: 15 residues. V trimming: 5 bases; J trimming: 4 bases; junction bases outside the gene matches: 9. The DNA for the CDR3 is TGTGCCAGCAGCAACCACGGGGCGGGGGGAGAGACCCAGTACTTC. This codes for CASSNHGAGGETQYF. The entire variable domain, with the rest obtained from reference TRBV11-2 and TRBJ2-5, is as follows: EAGVAQSPRYKIIEKRQSVAFWCNPISGHATLYWYQQILGQGPKLLIQFQNNGVVDDSQLPKDRFSAERLKGVDSTLKIQPAKLEDSAVYLCASSNHGAGGETQYFGPGTRLLVL.

CDR3 in amino acids: CSVTTLAGPNNEQFF. The CDR3 DNA sequence: TGCAGCGTTACCACGCTAGCGGGACCGAACAATGAGCAGTTCTTC. The rearrangement links TRBV29-1 to TRBJ2-1; 9 bases are a match to TRBD2. The J segment lost 5 bases and the V segment lost 5 bases, leaving 10 bases of the junction unmatched. Per the germline V gene, CDR1 is SQVTM and CDR2 is ANQGSEA. The CDR3 is made up of 15 amino acids.

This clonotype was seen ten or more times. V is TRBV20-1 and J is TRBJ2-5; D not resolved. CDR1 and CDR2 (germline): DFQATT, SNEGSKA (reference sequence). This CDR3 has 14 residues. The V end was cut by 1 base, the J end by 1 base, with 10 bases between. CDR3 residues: CSARVVTFQETQYF. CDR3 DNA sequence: TGCAGTGCTAGAGTGGTGACTTTCCAAGAGACCCAGTACTTC.

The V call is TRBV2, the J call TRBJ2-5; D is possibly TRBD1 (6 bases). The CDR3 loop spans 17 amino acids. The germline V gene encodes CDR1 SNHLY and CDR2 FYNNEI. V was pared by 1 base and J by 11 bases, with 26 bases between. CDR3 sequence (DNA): TGTGCCAGCAGTGAAGTGGGGGCTAGGATTGGTGGCAATGAGCAGTACTTC. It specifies CASSEVGARIGGNEQYF.

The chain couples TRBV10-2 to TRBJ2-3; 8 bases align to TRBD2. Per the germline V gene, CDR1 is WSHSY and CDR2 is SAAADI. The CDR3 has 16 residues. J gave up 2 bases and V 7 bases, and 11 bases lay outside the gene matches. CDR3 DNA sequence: TGCGCCAGCACCGAGTCGTACGGGGGGGCCACAGATACGCAGTATTTT. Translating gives CASTESYGGATDTQYF.

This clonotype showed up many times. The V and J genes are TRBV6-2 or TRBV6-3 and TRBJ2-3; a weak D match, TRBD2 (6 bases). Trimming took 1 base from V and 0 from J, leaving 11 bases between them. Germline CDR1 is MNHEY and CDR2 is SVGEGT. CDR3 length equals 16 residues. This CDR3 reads CASSYYGTSSTDTQYF. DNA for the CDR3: TGTGCCAGCAGTTACTACGGGACTTCTAGCACAGATACGCAGTATTTT.

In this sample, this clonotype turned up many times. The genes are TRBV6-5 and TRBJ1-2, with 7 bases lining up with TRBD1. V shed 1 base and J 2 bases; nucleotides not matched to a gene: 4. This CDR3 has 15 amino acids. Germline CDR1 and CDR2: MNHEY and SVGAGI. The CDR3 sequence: CASSYLGQLNYGYTF. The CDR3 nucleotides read TGTGCCAGCAGTTACTTGGGACAGCTAAACTATGGCTACACCTTC.